This T cell receptor (beta chain) was documented in a study of cytotoxic CD8 clonotypes in ibrutinib-treated CLL. For the study at large: Response sampling came at median 12 months of treatment, ranging roughly 6 to 40 months.

TCR beta library input comprised roughly 1.9 micrograms of genomic DNA from cryopreserved PBMCs. This clone was seen just once. Antigen unknown. The CDR3 consists of 14 residues. The germline gives CDR1 LNHDA, CDR2 SQIVND (reference sequence). V was clipped by 1 base and J by 1 base, with 7 bases between them. Overall study findings and caveats: Starting clonality was above that of age-matched healthy donors and tracked circulating CD8+ T-cell counts.

TCRdb's copy holds only in-frame clones and misses some; the assay was immunoSEQ multiplex PCR. The table includes tens of thousands of clones, 50% to 70% detected once. V usage is TRBV19 and J usage is TRBJ1-1; D unresolved. This material consisted of PBMCs, taken at disease progression, from a patient treated with ibrutinib. The clonotype originates from a human donor with chronic lymphocytic leukemia. This chain's CDR3 is CASSIGRENTEAFF. The CDR3, as DNA: TGTGCCAGTAGTATAGGACGGGAGAACACTGAAGCTTTCTTT.